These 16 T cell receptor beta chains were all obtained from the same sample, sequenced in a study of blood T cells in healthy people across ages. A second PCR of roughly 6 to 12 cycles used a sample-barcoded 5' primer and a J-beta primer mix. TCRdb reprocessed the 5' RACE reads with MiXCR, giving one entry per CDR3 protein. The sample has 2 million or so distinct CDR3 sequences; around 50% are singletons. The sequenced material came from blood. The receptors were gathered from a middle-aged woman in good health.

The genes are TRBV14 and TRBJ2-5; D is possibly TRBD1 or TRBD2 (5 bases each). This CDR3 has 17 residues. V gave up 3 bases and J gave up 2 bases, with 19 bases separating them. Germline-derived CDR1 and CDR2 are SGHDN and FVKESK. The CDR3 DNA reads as TGTGCCAGCAGCCACGATAAAGGGGCGGGCATTCAAGAGACCCAGTACTTC. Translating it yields CASSHDKGAGIQETQYF.

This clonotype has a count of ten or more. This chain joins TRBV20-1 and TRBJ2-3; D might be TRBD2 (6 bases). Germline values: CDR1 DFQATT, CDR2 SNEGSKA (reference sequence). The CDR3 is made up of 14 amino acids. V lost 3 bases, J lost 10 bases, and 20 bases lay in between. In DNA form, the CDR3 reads TGCAGTGCTAGCGAAGGTTGGGGACTTTCGGCGCAGTATTTT. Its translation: CSASEGWGLSAQYF.

As DNA, the CDR3 is TGTGCCAGCAGTCTGGACGCGAAACCTTACAGGGGGTTCTACGAGCAGTACTTC. It encodes CASSLDAKPYRGFYEQYF. The rearrangement uses TRBV6-2 or TRBV6-3 and TRBJ2-7; 8 nucleotides align to TRBD1. This CDR3 spans 18 amino acids. The germline V gene has CDR1 MNHEY and CDR2 SVGEGT. Unmatched junction bases numbered 18, after V lost 5 bases and J lost 3 bases.

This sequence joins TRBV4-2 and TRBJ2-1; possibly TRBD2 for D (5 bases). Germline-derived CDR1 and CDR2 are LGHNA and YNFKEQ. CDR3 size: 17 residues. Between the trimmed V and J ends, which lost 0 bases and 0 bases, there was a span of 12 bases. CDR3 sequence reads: CASSQDFAGSSYNEQFF. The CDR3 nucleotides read TGTGCCAGCAGCCAAGATTTTGCGGGTAGCTCCTACAATGAGCAGTTCTTC.

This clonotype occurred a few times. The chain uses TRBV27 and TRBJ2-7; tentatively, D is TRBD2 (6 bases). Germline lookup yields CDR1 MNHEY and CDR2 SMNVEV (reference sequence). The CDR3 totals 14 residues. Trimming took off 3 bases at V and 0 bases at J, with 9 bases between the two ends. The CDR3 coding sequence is TGTGCCAGCAGTTTGCGGGGTTACTCCTACGAGCAGTACTTC. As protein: CASSLRGYSYEQYF.

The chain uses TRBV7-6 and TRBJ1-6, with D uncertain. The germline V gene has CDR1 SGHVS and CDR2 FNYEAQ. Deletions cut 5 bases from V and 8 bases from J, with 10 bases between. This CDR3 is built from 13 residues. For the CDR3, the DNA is TGTGCCAGCAGCCCGGGCAACGATTCACCCCTCCACTTT. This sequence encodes CASSPGNDSPLHF.

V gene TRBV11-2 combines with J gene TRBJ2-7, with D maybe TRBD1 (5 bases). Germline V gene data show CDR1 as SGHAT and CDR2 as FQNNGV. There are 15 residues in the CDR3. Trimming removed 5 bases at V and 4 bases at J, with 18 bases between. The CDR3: CASSSTRVLVYEQYF. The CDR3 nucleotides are TGTGCCAGCAGCAGCACCAGGGTTTTAGTATACGAGCAGTACTTC.

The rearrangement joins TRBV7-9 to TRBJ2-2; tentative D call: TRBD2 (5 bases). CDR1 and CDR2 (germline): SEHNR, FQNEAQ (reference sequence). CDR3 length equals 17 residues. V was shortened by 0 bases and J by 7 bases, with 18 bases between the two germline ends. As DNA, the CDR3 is TGTGCCAGCAGCTTAGCGTCAGGTGGAGGCACAGTCGGGGAGCTGTTTTTT. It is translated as CASSLASGGGTVGELFF. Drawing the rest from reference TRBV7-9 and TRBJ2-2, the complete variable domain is DTGVSQNPRHKITKRGQNVTFRCDPISEHNRLYWYRQTLGQGPEFLTYFQNEAQLEKSRLLSDRFSAERPKGSFSTLEIQRTEQGDSAMYLCASSLASGGGTVGELFFGEGSRLTVL.

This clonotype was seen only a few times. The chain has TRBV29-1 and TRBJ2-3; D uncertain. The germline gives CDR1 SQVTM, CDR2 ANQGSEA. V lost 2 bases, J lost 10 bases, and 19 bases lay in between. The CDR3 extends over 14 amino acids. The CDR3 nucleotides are TGCAGCGTTGAAACTATCGGGCAGAGAAAGGCGCAGTATTTT. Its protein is CSVETIGQRKAQYF.

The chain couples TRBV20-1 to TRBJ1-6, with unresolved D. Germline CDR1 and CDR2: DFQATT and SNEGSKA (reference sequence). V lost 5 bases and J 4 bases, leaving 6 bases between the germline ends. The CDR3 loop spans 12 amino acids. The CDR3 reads CSARPYNSPLHF. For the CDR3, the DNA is TGCAGTGCTCGCCCGTATAATTCACCCCTCCACTTT.

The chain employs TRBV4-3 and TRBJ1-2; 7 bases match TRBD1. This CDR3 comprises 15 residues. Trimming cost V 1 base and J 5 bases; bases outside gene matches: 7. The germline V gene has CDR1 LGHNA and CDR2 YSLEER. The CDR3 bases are TGCGCCAGCAGCCAAGTGGCAGGGGGAGGGTATGGCTACACCTTC. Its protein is CASSQVAGGGYGYTF.

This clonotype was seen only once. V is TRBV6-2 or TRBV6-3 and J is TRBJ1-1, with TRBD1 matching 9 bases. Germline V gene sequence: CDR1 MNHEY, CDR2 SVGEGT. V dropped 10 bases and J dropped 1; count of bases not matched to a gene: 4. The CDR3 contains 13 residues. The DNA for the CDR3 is TGTGCCACACAGGGGGCTTGGAACACTGAAGCTTTCTTT. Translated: CATQGAWNTEAFF.

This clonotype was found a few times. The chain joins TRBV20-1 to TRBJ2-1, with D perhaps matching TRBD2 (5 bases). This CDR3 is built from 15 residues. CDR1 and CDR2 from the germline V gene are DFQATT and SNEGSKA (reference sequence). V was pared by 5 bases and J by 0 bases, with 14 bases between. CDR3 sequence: CSASTTKSSYNEQFF. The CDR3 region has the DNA TGCAGTGCTTCAACGACTAAGAGCTCCTACAATGAGCAGTTCTTC.

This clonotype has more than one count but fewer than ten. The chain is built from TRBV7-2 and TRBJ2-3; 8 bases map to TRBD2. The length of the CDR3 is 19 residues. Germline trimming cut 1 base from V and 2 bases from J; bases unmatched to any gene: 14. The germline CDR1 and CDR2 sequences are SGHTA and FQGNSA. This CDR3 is CASSLETRWGSGDTDTQYF. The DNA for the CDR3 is TGTGCCAGCAGCTTAGAAACTCGGTGGGGTAGCGGGGACACAGATACGCAGTATTTT. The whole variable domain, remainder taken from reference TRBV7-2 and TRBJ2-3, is GAGVSQSPSNKVTEKGKDVELRCDPISGHTALYWYRQSLGQGLEFLIYFQGNSAPDKSGLPSDRFSAERTGGSVSTLTIQRTQQEDSAVYLCASSLETRWGSGDTDTQYFGPGTRLTVL.

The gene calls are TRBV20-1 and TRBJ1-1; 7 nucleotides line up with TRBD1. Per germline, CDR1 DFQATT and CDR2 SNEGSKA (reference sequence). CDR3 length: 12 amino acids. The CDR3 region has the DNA TGCAGCGCACCGGAGGGGGCCACTGAAGCTTTCTTT. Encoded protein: CSAPEGATEAFF.

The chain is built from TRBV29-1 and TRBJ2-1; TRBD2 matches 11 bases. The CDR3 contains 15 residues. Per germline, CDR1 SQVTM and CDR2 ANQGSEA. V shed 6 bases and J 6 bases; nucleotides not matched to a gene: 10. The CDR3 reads CSVGGIAGGLNEQFF. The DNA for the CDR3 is TGCAGCGTCGGAGGGATAGCGGGGGGGCTCAATGAGCAGTTCTTC.